The source of this T cell receptor beta chain is a study of OX40 agonist ivuxolimab in advanced cancers. Across the whole study: The dose-escalation cohort was around 83% male, with a mean age of around 54 years, ranging roughly 20 to 80. Regarding the study as a whole: What antigens the expanded peripheral T cells recognized was never established.

TCRdb's table, derived via immunoSEQ multiplex PCR, lists solely in-frame clones and lacks some. The sample includes more than 45,000 clones, about 85% of them seen just once. As concerns this clone: Its antigen remains unidentified.

The timepoints at which blood was sampled were baseline, cycle 4 day 1, and cycle 7 day 1. Trimming shortened V by 3 bases and J by 3 bases, and 14 bases separated the two germline ends. The CDR3 is 15 residues long. Looked up from germline, CDR1 is KGHSH and CDR2 is LQKENI. The source of this sequence is an adult with an advanced solid tumor such as melanoma, head and neck, liver or kidney cancer. The sample consisted of CD4+ or CD8+ T cells sorted from blood, taken in a trial of the OX40 agonist ivuxolimab. The V and J genes are TRBV18 and TRBJ1-1; TRBD1 might be the D (6 bases). The CDR3 coding sequence is TGTGCCAGCTCACCCGCCTGGACAGCCGACACTGAAGCTTTCTTT. Encoded protein: CASSPAWTADTEAFF.